The rows below give T cell receptor beta chains drawn from one sample of a study of technical replicates of blood from several donors. The method was immunoSEQ multiplex PCR; TCRdb's version includes in-frame clones alone and lacks a portion of them. This table has about 70,000 clones, roughly 92% appearing once. The sample was T cells isolated from PBMCs. These receptors were collected from a human donor in good health. Each CDR3 is given with its conserved first and last residue.

v_call cdr3_aa
TRBV18 CASYPGQGNPEAFF
TRBV9 CASSVGGEPRYGYTF
TRBV6-5 CASSGDKGEQYF
TRBV7-2 CASSLSGASGYEQYF
TRBV2 CASSAESNQPQHF
TRBV27 CASSGRTGSDEQYF
TRBV13 CASSLDGGAEDTQYF
TRBV27 CASSFFGQNEETQYF
TRBV19 CASSSGPYTGELFF
TRBV5-8 CASGASGTDTQYF
TRBV27 CASSFKNRGQSRGGNTIYF
TRBV11-3 CASSLAASGYSTDTQYF
TRBV9 CASSASEEDWELFF
TRBV29-1 CSGAGTALFF
TRBV4-2 CASSQDGGGLAAYEQYF
TRBV15 CATSREGWGSQPQHF
TRBV2 CATEAGEGGELFF
TRBV27 CASSQDRERAGGYNEQFF
TRBV5-1 CASSLDGNHQETQYF
TRBV7-3 CASSSRAGGRTDTQYF
TRBV19 CASSIGESYEQYF
TRBV7-2 CASSIRGSRAYYEQYF
TRBV20-1 CSGFGTEGAFF
TRBV4-1 CASSQSTFGTYEQYF
TRBV18 CASSLQGTGELFF
TRBV9 CASSPRRAPETQYF
TRBV30 CAWSVKADEQYF
TRBV7-3 CASSLGDSSYEQYF